This T cell receptor beta chain was obtained from a study of blood T cell repertoires in COVID-19. This clone was seen a handful of times. This CDR3 is built from 14 residues. V dropped 5 bases and J dropped 7; count of bases not matched to a gene: 8. Germline assignment: CDR1 SGHTA and CDR2 FQGNSA. Per the authors' pipeline: Counts of nucleated cells, estimated from reference gene primer amplification, were obtained. The repertoire was sequenced with immunoSEQ multiplex PCR; TCRdb's copy has only in-frame clones and lacks some. V, J and clone size are taken as reported in that table, and D and trimming were inferred from the DNA itself. The sample consists of around 230,000 clones, more than 75% of them appearing once. Participants spanned ages 18 to 89 years and resided in about two dozen US areas. The study assigned cohorts using participant-reported clinical history.

The clonotype was recovered from a woman aged 40 to 50 with acute COVID-19. Specimen: PBMCs or T cells enriched from blood (not recorded which). The chain joins TRBV7-2 to TRBJ1-5, with 7 nucleotides matching TRBD1. The CDR3 spells CASSKTGFGQPQHF. CDR3 sequence (DNA): TGTGCCAGCAGCAAGACAGGGTTTGGCCAGCCCCAGCATTTT.